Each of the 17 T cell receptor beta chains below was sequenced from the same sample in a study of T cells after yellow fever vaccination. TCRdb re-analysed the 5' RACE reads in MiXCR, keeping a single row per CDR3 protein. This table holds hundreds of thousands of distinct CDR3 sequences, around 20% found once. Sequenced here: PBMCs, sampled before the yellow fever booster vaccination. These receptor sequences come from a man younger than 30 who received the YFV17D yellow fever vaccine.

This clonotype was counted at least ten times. CDR3 loop: CASSLYTSGERETQYF. As DNA, the CDR3 is TGTGCCAGCAGCCTCTATACCAGCGGGGAAAGGGAGACCCAGTACTTC. The V call is TRBV7-6, the J call TRBJ2-5; 7 nucleotides line up with TRBD2. J gave up 5 bases and V 5 bases, and 14 bases lay outside the gene matches. The germline V gene encodes CDR1 SGHVS and CDR2 FNYEAQ. This CDR3 has 16 amino acids.

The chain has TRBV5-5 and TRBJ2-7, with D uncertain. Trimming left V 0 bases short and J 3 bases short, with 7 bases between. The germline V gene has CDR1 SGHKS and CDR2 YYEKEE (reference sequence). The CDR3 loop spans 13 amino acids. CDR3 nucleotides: TGTGCCAGCAGCTTGGATCGGGTCTACGAGCAGTACGTC. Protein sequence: CASSLDRVYEQYV.

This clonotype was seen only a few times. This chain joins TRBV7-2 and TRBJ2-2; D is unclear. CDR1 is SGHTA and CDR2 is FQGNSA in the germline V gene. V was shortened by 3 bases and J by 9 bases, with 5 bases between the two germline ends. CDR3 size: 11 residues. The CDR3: CASSFSRELFF. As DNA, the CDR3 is TGTGCCAGCAGCTTTTCCCGGGAGCTGTTTTTT.

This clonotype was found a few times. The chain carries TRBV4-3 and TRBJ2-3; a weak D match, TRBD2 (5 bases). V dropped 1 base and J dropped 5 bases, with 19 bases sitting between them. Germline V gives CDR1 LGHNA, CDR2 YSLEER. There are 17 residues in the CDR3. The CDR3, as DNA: TGCGCCAGCAGCCAAGGCGGTGGGAGAAAGTGGGGAGATACGCAGTATTTT. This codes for CASSQGGGRKWGDTQYF.

CDR3 DNA: TGTGCCAGCAGCTTGAAGACCTTTAATGAAAAACTGTTTTTT. Translated: CASSLKTFNEKLFF. The gene calls are TRBV5-6 and TRBJ1-4, with D uncertain. The CDR3 totals 14 residues. The V end lost 1 base, the J end lost 4 bases, and 8 bases lay between the germline ends. The V gene's germline CDR1 is SGHDT and CDR2 YYEEEE.

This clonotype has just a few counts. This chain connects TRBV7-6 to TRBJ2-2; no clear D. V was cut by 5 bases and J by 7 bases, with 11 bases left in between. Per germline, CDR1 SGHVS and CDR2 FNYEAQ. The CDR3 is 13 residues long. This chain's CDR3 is CASSTEIGGELFF. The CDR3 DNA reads TGTGCCAGCAGCACAGAAATAGGCGGGGAGCTGTTTTTT.

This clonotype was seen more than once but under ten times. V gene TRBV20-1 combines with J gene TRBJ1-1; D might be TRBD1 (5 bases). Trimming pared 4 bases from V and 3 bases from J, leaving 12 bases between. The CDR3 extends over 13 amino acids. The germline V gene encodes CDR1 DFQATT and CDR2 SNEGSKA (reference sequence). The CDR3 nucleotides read TGCAGTGCTAAACGTTCGGGGCACACTGAAGCTTTCTTT. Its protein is CSAKRSGHTEAFF.

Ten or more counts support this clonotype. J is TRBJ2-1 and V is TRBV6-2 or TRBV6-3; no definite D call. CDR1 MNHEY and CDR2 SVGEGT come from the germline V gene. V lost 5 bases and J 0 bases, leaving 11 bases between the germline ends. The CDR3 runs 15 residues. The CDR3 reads CASSPSMSSYNEQFF. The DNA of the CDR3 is TGTGCCAGCAGTCCAAGTATGAGCTCCTACAATGAGCAGTTCTTC.

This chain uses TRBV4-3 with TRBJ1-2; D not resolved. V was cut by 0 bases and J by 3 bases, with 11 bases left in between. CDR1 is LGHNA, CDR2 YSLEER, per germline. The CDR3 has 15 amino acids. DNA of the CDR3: TGCGCCAGCAGCCAAGATCAATACATGGACTATGGCTACACCTTC. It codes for CASSQDQYMDYGYTF.

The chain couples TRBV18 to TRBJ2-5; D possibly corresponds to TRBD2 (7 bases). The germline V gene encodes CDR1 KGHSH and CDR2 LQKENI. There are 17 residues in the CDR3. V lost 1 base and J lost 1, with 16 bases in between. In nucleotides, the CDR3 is TGTGCCAGCTCACCACGGCGTTCGGGGGGCTCCCAAGAGACCCAGTACTTC. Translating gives CASSPRRSGGSQETQYF.

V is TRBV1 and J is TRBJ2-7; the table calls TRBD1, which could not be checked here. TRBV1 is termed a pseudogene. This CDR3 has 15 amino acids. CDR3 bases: TGCACCAGCAGCCAAGAGGACAGGCTTTCTTACGAGCAGTACGTC. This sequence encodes CTSSQEDRLSYEQYV.

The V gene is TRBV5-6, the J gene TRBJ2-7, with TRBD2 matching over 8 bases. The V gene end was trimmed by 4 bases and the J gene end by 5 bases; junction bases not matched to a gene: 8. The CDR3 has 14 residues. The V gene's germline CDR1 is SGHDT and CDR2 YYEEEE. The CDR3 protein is CASSLGLALHEQYV. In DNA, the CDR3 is TGTGCCAGCAGCCTCGGACTAGCTCTGCACGAGCAGTACGTC.

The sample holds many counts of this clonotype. The CDR3 DNA sequence: TGTGCCAGCAGCTTAGAGGGCCATGGCTACACCTTC. Translation gives CASSLEGHGYTF. The J gene is TRBJ1-2, the V gene TRBV7-9; D gene uncertain. The CDR3 has 12 residues. CDR1 and CDR2 (germline): SEHNR, FQNEAQ (reference sequence). The V end was cut by 1 base, the J end by 6 bases, with 6 bases between.

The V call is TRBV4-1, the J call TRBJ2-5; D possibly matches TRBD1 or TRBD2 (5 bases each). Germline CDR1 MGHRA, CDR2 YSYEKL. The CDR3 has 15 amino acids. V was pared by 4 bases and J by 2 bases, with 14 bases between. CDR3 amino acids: CASSPLPGPQETQYF. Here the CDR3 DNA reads TGCGCCAGCAGCCCTCTTCCGGGACCACAAGAGACCCAGTACTTC.

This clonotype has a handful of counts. The CDR3 region has the DNA TGTGCCAGCAGCCTAAGCCGTGCGGAAGCTTTCTTT. Its translation is CASSLSRAEAFF. The chain carries TRBV7-2 and TRBJ1-1; D unresolved. Germline values: CDR1 SGHTA, CDR2 FQGNSA. V was cut by 5 bases and J by 8 bases, with 12 bases left in between. The CDR3 length is 12 residues.

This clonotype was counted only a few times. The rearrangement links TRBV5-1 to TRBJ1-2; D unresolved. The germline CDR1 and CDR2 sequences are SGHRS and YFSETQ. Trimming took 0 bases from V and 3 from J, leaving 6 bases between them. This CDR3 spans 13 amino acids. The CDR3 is CASSLGPHYGYTF. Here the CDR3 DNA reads TGCGCCAGCAGCTTGGGGCCCCACTATGGCTACACCTTC.

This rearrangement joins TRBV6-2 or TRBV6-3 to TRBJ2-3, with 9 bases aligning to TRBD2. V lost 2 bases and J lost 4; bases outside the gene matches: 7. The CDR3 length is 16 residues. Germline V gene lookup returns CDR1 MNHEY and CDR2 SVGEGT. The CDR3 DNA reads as TGTGCCAGCAGTTACGCGGCGGGGGGGCTCCCAGATACGCAGTATTTT. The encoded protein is CASSYAAGGLPDTQYF.